This T cell receptor (beta chain) came from a study of T cells in Graves' hyperthyroidism and ophthalmopathy. Calling Graves' hyperthyroidism stable meant ophthalmopathy did not progress within 18 months. The source of the PBMCs was more than 9.5 ml of fresh peripheral blood. RNA transcripts yielded amplified TCR beta CDR3 regions. A first-round RT-PCR of the TCR CDR3 used the HTBI primer set. TCRdb re-analysed the multiplex PCR reads in MiXCR, keeping a single row per CDR3 protein. The table lists 350,000 to 400,000 distinct CDR3 sequences, roughly 19% of them singletons. The CDR3 consists of 11 residues. Only a few counts were recorded for this clonotype. This clone may be a read error of a much larger clone one base away.

The V and J genes are TRBV12-3 or TRBV12-4 and TRBJ2-2; TRBD2 might be the D (5 bases). Specimen: blood. This clonotype was obtained from a woman aged 18 to 35 with Graves' hyperthyroidism. The chain's CDR3 is CASSLAGELCF. As DNA, the CDR3 is TGTGCCAGCAGTTTAGCCGGGGAGCTGTGTTTT.